Below, 20 T cell receptor beta chains from the same sample are listed, as sequenced in a study of T cell responses to AZD1222 COVID-19 vaccine. Clones were read by immunoSEQ multiplex PCR, and TCRdb kept only the in-frame ones, dropping some. The sample has about 100,000 clones, around 89% seen once. Sequences were derived from peripheral blood, sampled on day 0 of AZD1222 vaccination. The source of these receptors is an adult in good health.

This chain connects TRBV28 to TRBJ1-5, with D perhaps TRBD1 (5 bases). V lost 5 bases, J lost 3 bases, and 8 bases lay in between. The CDR3 loop spans 13 amino acids. The germline V gene encodes CDR1 MDHEN and CDR2 SYDVKM. The CDR3 DNA follows: TGTGCCAGCAGTCCAGGGTACAATCAGCCCCAGCATTTT. The encoded protein is CASSPGYNQPQHF.

CDR3 coding DNA: TGTGCCAGCAGAACCGGGACGCCGGGAGGGGAAAAACTGTTTTTT. Protein: CASRTGTPGGEKLFF. This chain joins TRBV25-1 and TRBJ1-4; perhaps TRBD1 as D (5 bases). The V gene's germline CDR1 is MGHDK and CDR2 SYGVNS. The CDR3 runs to 15 residues. Trimming stripped 6 bases from V and 8 bases from J, with 19 bases between.

The gene calls are TRBV4-2 and TRBJ2-1; D call uncertain. This CDR3 is 16 amino acids long. Germline V gene lookup returns CDR1 LGHNA and CDR2 YNFKEQ. V was shortened by 0 bases and J by 8 bases, with 17 bases between the two germline ends. CDR3 residues: CASSQEFNSARYEQFF. CDR3 sequence (DNA): TGTGCCAGCAGCCAAGAATTCAACTCAGCGAGGTATGAGCAGTTCTTC.

The chain has TRBV19 and TRBJ1-1; TRBD1 agrees at 8 bases. This CDR3 spans 14 amino acids. V lost 1 base to trimming and J lost 4 bases; unmatched junction nucleotides: 2. Looked up from germline, CDR1 is LNHDA and CDR2 is SQIVND (reference sequence). The CDR3 DNA reads TGTGCCAGTAGTATAGGCACAGGGGGCACTGAAGCTTTCTTT. Residues: CASSIGTGGTEAFF.

The chain is built from TRBV5-4 and TRBJ2-4; weak D call: TRBD1 (6 bases). Germline V gene data show CDR1 as SGHNT and CDR2 as YYREEE (reference sequence). Deletions cut 3 bases from V and 4 bases from J, with 14 bases between. CDR3 size: 15 residues. The CDR3 is CASSSTGTSKNIQYF. For the CDR3, the DNA is TGTGCCAGCAGCTCTACAGGGACGAGTAAAAACATTCAGTACTTC.

In this sample, this clone turned up a few times. The gene calls are TRBV18 and TRBJ1-3, with D perhaps TRBD1 (6 bases). The CDR3 covers 15 residues. Germline V gene sequence: CDR1 KGHSH, CDR2 LQKENI. V gave up 2 bases and J gave up 5 bases, with 13 bases separating them. CDR3 loop: CASSPSQGVRNTIYF. Here the CDR3 DNA reads TGTGCCAGCTCACCATCACAGGGAGTACGAAACACCATATATTTT.

The rearrangement links TRBV28 to TRBJ1-5, with 9 bases lining up with TRBD1. Germline assignment: CDR1 MDHEN and CDR2 SYDVKM. V dropped 2 bases and J dropped 1; count of bases not matched to a gene: 9. There are 18 residues in the CDR3. CDR3 DNA sequence: TGTGCCAGCAGTTTAGGTAGGGACAGGGACCTGAGCAATCAGCCCCAGCATTTT. This sequence encodes CASSLGRDRDLSNQPQHF.

The chain links TRBV5-1 to TRBJ2-1, with D possibly matching TRBD2 (6 bases). The CDR3 totals 16 residues. The V gene lost 0 bases and the J gene lost 6 bases, with 16 bases spanning the gap. Looked up from germline, CDR1 is SGHRS and CDR2 is YFSETQ. As DNA, the CDR3 is TGCGCCAGCAGCTTGGGAGGCCACTCGGGGGTCAATGAGCAGTTCTTC. Its protein product is CASSLGGHSGVNEQFF.

This chain links TRBV11-2 with TRBJ1-1; 10 bases match TRBD1. With V trimmed by 2 bases and J by 6 bases, 6 bases remained unmatched. Germline values: CDR1 SGHAT, CDR2 FQNNGV. CDR3 length: 15 amino acids. CDR3 amino acids: CASSLRLTGGPEAFF. The CDR3 nucleotides read TGTGCCAGCAGCTTAAGACTGACAGGGGGCCCTGAAGCTTTCTTT.

The V call is TRBV2, the J call TRBJ1-1, with TRBD1 identical over 7 bases. The germline V gene encodes CDR1 SNHLY and CDR2 FYNNEI. The CDR3 spans 14 residues. V shed 9 bases and J 3 bases; nucleotides not matched to a gene: 10. CDR3 in DNA: TGTGCCAGTGGATTAGGGGGCAGGGACACTGAAGCTTTCTTT. This sequence encodes CASGLGGRDTEAFF.

This chain joins TRBV14 and TRBJ2-1, with 7 bases fitting TRBD2. CDR3 length: 14 amino acids. The J segment lost 8 bases and the V segment lost 3 bases, leaving 7 bases of the junction unmatched. The germline CDR1 and CDR2 sequences are SGHDN and FVKESK. The CDR3 here is CASSHGLGLDEQFF. The CDR3 DNA follows: TGTGCCAGCAGCCACGGACTAGGGCTCGATGAGCAGTTCTTC. The whole variable domain, remainder taken from reference TRBV14 and TRBJ2-1, is EAGVTQFPSHSVIEKGQTVTLRCDPISGHDNLYWYRRVMGKEIKFLLHFVKESKQDESGMPNNRFLAERTGGTYSTLKVQPAELEDSGVYFCASSHGLGLDEQFFGPGTRLTVL.

This clone was seen just once. The gene calls are TRBV7-9 and TRBJ1-3; no clear D. Trimming pared 6 bases from V and 5 bases from J, leaving 14 bases between. Germline loops: CDR1 SEHNR, CDR2 FQNEAQ (reference sequence). The CDR3 extends over 14 amino acids. CDR3 nucleotide sequence: TGTGCCAGCAGTGGGGAGGCGTGGCGAAACACCATATATTTT. This codes for CASSGEAWRNTIYF.

The gene calls are TRBV19 and TRBJ2-7; the match to TRBD1 covers 10 bases. Germline V gene lookup returns CDR1 LNHDA and CDR2 SQIVND (reference sequence). Unmatched junction bases numbered 11, after V lost 6 bases and J lost 6 bases. This CDR3 spans 15 amino acids. The CDR3 bases are TGTGCCAGTAGCCCGAGGACAGGGGGACCGAGCGAGCAGTACTTC. Residues: CASSPRTGGPSEQYF. The full variable domain, its missing parts supplied by reference TRBV19 and TRBJ2-7, is DGGITQSPKYLFRKEGQNVTLSCEQNLNHDAMYWYRQDPGQGLRLIYYSQIVNDFQKGDIAEGYSVSREKKESFPLTVTSAQKNPTAFYLCASSPRTGGPSEQYFGPGTRLTVT.

The CDR3 DNA follows: TGTGCCAGCAGCGTTTGGGCCGCCAGCGACGAGCAGTACTTC. It translates to CASSVWAASDEQYF. The rearrangement uses TRBV9 and TRBJ2-7; the D is unclear. The CDR3 runs to 14 residues. Trimming took 2 bases from V and 5 from J, leaving 14 bases between them. CDR1 and CDR2 (germline): SGDLS, YYNGEE.

The genes are TRBV4-3 and TRBJ1-2, with TRBD1 matching 8 bases. The V gene's germline CDR1 is LGHNA and CDR2 YSLEER. After removal of 4 bases from V and 2 bases from J, the junction contained 6 bases not matched to a gene. This CDR3 has 15 amino acids. This CDR3 is CASSLAGTGNYGYTF. In DNA, the CDR3 is TGCGCCAGCAGCCTAGCCGGGACAGGCAACTATGGCTACACCTTC.

V usage is TRBV19 and J usage is TRBJ1-2, with 7 positions matching TRBD1. Germline values: CDR1 LNHDA, CDR2 SQIVND (reference sequence). The CDR3 totals 15 residues. Trimming took 7 bases from V and 5 from J; bases not matched to a gene: 13. CDR3: CASTPTGIYHYGYTF. The CDR3 DNA is TGTGCCAGTACCCCGACAGGGATATATCATTATGGCTACACCTTC.

The chain employs TRBV4-3 and TRBJ1-5; D unresolved. This CDR3 spans 13 amino acids. Per germline, CDR1 LGHNA and CDR2 YSLEER. The V end lost 0 bases, the J end lost 6 bases, and 6 bases lay between the germline ends. CDR3 sequence (DNA): TGCGCCAGCAGCCAAGACCTGACTCAGCCCCAGCATTTT. Translation: CASSQDLTQPQHF.

In the case of this clone: One end of the junction fails to match germline, which may point to a read error. The chain has TRBV12-3 or TRBV12-4 and TRBJ1-1; the D gene is possibly TRBD1 (5 bases). The CDR3 totals 13 residues. The CDR3 coding sequence is TGTGCCAGCACTTTAACAGGTTACACTGAAGCTTTCTTT. Translating it yields CASTLTGYTEAFF.

The chain joins TRBV5-1 to TRBJ2-5, with TRBD1 as a possible D gene (7 bases). Trimming left V 0 bases short and J 2 bases short, with 11 bases between. CDR1 and CDR2 from the germline V gene are SGHRS and YFSETQ. The CDR3 runs to 15 residues. CDR3 in amino acids: CASSLGRDRQETQYF. CDR3 DNA sequence: TGCGCCAGCAGCTTGGGGAGGGACAGACAAGAGACCCAGTACTTC.

This chain connects TRBV28 to TRBJ1-2; D not certain. V shed 5 bases and J shed 0 bases, with 7 bases lying between them. The CDR3 loop spans 13 amino acids. CDR1 and CDR2 from the germline V gene are MDHEN and SYDVKM. The CDR3 is CASSQTPNYGYTF. CDR3 coding DNA: TGTGCCAGCAGTCAGACACCTAACTATGGCTACACCTTC.